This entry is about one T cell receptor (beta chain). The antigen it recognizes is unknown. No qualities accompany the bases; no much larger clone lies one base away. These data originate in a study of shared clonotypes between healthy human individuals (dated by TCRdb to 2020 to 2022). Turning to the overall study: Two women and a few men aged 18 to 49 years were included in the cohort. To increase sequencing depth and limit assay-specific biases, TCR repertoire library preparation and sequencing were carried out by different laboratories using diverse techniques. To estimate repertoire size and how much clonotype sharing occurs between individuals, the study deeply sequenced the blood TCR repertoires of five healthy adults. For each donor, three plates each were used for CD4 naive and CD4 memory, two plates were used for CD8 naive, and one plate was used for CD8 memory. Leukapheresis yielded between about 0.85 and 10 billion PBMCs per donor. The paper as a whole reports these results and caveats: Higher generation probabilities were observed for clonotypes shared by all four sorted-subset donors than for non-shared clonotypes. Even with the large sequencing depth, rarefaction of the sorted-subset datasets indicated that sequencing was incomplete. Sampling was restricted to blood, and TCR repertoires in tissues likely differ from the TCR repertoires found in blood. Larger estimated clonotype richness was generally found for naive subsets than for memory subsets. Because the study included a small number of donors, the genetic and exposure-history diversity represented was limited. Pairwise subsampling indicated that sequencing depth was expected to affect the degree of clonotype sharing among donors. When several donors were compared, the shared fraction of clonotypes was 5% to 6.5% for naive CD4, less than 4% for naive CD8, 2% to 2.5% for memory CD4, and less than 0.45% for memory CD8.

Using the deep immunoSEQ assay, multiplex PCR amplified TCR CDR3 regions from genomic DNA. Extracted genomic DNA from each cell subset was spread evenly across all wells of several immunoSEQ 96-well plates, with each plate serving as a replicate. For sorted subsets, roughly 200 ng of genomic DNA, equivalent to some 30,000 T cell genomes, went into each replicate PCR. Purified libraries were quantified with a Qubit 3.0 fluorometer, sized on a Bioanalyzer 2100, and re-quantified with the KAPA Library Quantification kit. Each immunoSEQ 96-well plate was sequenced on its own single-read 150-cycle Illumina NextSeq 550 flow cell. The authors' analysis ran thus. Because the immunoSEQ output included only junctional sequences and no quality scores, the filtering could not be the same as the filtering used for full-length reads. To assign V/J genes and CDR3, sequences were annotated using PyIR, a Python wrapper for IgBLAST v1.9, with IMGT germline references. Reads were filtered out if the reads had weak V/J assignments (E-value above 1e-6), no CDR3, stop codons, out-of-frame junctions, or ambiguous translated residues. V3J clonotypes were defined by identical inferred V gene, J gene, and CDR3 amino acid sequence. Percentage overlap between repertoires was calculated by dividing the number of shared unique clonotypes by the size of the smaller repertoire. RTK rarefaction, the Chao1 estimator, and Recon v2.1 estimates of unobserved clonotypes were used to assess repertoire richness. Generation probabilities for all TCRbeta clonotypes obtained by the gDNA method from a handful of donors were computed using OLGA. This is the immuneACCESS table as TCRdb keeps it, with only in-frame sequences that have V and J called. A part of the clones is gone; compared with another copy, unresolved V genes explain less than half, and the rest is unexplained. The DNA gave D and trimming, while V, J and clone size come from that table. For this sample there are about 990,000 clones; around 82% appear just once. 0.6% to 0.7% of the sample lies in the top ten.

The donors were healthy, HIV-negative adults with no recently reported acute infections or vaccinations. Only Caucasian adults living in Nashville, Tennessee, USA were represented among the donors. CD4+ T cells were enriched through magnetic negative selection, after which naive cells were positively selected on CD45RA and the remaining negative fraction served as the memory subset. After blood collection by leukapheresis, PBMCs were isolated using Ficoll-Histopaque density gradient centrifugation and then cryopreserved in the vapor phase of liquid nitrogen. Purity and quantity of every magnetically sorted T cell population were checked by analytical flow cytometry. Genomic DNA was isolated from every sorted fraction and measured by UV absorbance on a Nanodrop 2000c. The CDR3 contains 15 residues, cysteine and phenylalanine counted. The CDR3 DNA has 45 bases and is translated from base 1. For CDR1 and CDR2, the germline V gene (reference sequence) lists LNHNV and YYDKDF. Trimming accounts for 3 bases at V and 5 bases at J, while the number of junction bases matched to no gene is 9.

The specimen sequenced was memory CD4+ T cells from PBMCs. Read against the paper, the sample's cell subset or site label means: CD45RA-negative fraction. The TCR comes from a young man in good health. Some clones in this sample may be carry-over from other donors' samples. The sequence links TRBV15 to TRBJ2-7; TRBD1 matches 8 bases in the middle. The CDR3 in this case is CATSSGRTGRNEQYF. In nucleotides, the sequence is TGTGCCACCAGCAGCGGAAGGACAGGGAGGAACGAGCAGTACTTC.